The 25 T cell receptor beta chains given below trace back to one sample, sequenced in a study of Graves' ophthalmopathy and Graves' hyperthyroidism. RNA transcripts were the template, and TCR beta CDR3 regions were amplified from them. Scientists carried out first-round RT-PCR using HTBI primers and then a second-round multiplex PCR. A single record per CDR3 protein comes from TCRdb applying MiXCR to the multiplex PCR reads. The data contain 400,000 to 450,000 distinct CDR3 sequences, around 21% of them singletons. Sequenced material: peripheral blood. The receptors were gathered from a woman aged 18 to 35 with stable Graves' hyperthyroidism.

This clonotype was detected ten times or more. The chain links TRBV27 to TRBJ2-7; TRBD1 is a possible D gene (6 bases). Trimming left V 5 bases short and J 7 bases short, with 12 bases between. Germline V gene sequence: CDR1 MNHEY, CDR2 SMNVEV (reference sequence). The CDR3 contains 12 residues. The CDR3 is CASSLTGKEQYF. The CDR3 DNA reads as TGTGCCAGCAGTCTGACAGGAAAAGAGCAGTACTTC.

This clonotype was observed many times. The CDR3 here is CASTPPFREGTQYF. CDR3 DNA: TGTGCCAGCACCCCGCCCTTTAGGGAAGGGACCCAGTACTTC. The V gene is TRBV6-2 or TRBV6-3, the J gene TRBJ2-5; D gene uncertain. CDR3 length: 14 amino acids. Germline V gene sequence: CDR1 MNHEY, CDR2 SVGEGT. Trimming removed 7 bases at V and 7 bases at J, with 19 bases between.

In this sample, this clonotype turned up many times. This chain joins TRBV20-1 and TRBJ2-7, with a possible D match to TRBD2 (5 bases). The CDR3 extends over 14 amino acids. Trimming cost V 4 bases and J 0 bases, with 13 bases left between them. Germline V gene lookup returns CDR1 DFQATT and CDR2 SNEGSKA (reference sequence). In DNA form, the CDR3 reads TGCAGTGCTACACACCATCGGGGCTCCTACGAGCAGTACTTC. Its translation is CSATHHRGSYEQYF.

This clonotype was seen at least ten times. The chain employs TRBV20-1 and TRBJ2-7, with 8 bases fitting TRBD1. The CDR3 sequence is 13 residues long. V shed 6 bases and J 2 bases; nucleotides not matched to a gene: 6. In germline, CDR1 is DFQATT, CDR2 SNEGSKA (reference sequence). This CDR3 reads CSATTGVAYEQYF. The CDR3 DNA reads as TGCAGTGCAACGACAGGGGTCGCCTACGAGCAGTACTTC.

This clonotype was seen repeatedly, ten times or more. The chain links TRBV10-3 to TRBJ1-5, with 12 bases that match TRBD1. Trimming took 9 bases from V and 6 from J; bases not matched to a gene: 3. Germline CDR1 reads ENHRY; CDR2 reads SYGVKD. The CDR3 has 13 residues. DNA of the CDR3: TGTGCCATGGGACAGGGGGCAGGTCAGCCCCAGCATTTT. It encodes CAMGQGAGQPQHF.

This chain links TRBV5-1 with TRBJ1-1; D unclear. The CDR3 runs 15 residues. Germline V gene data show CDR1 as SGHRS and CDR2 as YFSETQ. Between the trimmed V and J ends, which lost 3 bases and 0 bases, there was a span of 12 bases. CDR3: CASSYNPSVNTEAFF. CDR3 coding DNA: TGCGCCAGCAGCTATAACCCGTCCGTGAACACTGAAGCTTTCTTT.

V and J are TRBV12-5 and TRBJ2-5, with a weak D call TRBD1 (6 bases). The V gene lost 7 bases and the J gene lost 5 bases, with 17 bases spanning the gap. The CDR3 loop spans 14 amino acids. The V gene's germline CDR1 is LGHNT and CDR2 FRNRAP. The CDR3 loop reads CASALTGREETQYF. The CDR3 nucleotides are TGTGCTAGTGCCCTTACAGGGAGAGAGGAGACCCAGTACTTC.

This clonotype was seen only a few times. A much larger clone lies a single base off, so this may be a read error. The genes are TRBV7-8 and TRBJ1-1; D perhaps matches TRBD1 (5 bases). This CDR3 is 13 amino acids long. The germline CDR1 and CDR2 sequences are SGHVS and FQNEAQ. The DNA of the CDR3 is TGTTCCAGCAGCCCGACAGACTACACTGAAGCTTTCTTT. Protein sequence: CSSSPTDYTEAFF.

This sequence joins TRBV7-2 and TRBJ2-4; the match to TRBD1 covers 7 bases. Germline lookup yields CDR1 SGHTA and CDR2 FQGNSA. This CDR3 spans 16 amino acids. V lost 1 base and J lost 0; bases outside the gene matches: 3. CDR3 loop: CASSLEQGIAKNIQYF. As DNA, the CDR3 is TGTGCCAGCAGCTTAGAACAGGGGATAGCCAAAAACATTCAGTACTTC.

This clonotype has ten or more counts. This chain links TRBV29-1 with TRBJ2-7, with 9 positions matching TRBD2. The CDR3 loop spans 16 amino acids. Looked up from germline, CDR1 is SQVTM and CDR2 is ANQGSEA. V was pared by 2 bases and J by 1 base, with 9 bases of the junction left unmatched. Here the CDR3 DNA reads TGCAGCGTTGAATCACGAGCGGGAGGAGCTTCCTACGAGCAGTACTTC. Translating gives CSVESRAGGASYEQYF.

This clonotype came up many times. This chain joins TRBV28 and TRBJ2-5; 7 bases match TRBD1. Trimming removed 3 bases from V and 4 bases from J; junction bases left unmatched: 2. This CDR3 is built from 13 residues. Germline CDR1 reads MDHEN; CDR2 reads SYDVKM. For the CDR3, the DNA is TGTGCCAGCAGTTTGGGGGACAGAGAGACCCAGTACTTC. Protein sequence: CASSLGDRETQYF.

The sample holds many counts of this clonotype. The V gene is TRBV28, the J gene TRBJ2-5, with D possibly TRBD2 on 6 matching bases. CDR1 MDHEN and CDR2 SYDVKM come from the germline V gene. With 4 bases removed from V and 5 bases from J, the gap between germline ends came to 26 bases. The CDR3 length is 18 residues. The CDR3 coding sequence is TGTGCCAGCAGTTGGGACTTTCTGGGACTCGGGACCTGTGAGACCCAGTACTTC. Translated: CASSWDFLGLGTCETQYF.

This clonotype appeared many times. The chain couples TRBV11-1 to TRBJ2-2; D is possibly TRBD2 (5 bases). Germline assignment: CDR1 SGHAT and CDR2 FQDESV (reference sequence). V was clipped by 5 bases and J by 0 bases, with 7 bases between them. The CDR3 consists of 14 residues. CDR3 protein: CASSRDSNTGELFF. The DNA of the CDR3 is TGTGCCAGCAGCCGGGATTCGAACACCGGGGAGCTGTTTTTT.

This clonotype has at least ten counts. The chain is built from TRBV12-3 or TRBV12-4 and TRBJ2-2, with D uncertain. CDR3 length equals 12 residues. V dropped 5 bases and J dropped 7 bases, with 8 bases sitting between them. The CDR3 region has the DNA TGTGCCAGCAGTCCTAGTCTCGGGGAGCTGTTTTTT. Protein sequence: CASSPSLGELFF.

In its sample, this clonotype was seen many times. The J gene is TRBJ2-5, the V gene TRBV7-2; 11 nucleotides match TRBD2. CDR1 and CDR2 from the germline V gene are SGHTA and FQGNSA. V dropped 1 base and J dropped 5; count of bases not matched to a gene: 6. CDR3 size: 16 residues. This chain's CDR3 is CASSLGLAGTGETQYF. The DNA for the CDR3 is TGTGCCAGCAGCTTAGGACTAGCGGGAACTGGGGAGACCCAGTACTTC.

CDR3 loop: CASSEGSSAGIPYEQYF. Here the CDR3 DNA reads TGTGCCAGCAGTGAAGGGAGTTCGGCAGGGATCCCCTACGAGCAGTACTTC. V gene TRBV6-1 combines with J gene TRBJ2-7, with TRBD1 as a possible D gene (5 bases). Trimming pared 1 base from V and 2 bases from J, leaving 18 bases between. This CDR3 has 17 amino acids. Germline loops: CDR1 MNHNS, CDR2 SASEGT.

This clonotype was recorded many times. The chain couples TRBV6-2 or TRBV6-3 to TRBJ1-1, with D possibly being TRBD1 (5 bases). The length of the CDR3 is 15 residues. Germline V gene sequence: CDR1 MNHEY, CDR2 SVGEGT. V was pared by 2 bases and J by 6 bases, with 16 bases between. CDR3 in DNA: TGTGCCAGCAGTTACCCGGACACGTGGGTTGCTGAAGCTTTCTTT. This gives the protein CASSYPDTWVAEAFF.

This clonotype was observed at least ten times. The CDR3 protein is CASSQESLAGVETQYF. The CDR3 bases are TGCGCCAGCAGCCAAGAATCCCTAGCGGGAGTTGAGACCCAGTACTTC. The chain has TRBV4-1 and TRBJ2-5; 10 bases align to TRBD2. The V gene's germline CDR1 is MGHRA and CDR2 YSYEKL. This CDR3 region has 16 residues. The ends lost 0 bases at V and 5 bases at J; junction bases unmatched: 6.

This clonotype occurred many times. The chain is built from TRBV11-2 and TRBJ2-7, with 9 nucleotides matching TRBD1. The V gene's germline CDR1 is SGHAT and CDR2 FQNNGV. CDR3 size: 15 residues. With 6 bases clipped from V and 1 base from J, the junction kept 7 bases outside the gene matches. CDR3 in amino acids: CASRFPGQGSYEQYF. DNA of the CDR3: TGTGCCAGCAGGTTTCCGGGACAGGGATCCTACGAGCAGTACTTC.

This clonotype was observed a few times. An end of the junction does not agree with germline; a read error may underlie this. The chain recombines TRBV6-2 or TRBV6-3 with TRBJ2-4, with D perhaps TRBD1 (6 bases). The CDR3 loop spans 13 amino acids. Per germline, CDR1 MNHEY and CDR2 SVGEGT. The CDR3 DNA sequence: TGTGCCAGCAGTTACTACAGGGCGAACATTAAGTACTTC. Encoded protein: CASSYYRANIKYF.

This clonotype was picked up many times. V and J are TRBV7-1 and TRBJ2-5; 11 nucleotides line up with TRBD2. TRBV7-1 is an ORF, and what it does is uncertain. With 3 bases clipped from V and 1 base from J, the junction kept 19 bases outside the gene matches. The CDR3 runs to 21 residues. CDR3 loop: CASSSGSSRRLAGLPQETQYF. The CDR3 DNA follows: TGTGCCAGCAGCTCCGGTAGTTCCCGAAGACTAGCGGGGCTACCCCAAGAGACCCAGTACTTC.

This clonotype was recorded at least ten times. CDR3 nucleotides: TGTGCCAGCAGAAAGACAGGGGTTAACTATGGCTACACCTTC. This sequence encodes CASRKTGVNYGYTF. The gene calls are TRBV6-1 and TRBJ1-2; 8 nucleotides line up with TRBD1. The CDR3 sequence is 14 residues long. CDR1 is MNHNS, CDR2 SASEGT, per germline. The ends lost 6 bases at V and 1 base at J; junction bases unmatched: 4.

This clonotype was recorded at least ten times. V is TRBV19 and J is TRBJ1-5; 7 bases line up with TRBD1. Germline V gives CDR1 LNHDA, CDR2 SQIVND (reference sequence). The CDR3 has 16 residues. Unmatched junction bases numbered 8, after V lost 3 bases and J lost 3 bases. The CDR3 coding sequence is TGTGCCAGTAGTATTCGACAGGGATGGGTCAATCAGCCCCAGCATTTT. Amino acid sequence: CASSIRQGWVNQPQHF.

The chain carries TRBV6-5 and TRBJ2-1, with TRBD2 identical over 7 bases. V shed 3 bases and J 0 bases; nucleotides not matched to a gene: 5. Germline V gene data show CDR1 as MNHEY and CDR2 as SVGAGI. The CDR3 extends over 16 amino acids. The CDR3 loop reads CASSYASGASYNEQFF. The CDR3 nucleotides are TGTGCCAGCAGTTATGCCAGCGGGGCCTCCTACAATGAGCAGTTCTTC.

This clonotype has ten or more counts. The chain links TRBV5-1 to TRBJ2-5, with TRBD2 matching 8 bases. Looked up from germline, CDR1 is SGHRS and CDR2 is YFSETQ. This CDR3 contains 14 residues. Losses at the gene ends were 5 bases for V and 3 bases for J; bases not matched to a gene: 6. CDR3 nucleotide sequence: TGCGCCAGCAGATCGCGGGAGGTAAAAGAGACCCAGTACTTC. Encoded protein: CASRSREVKETQYF. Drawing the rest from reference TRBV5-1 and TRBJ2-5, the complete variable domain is KAGVTQTPRYLIKTRGQQVTLSCSPISGHRSVSWYQQTPGQGLQFLFEYFSETQRNKGNFPGRFSGRQFSNSRSEMNVSTLELGDSALYLCASRSREVKETQYFGPGTRLLVL.